The source of this TCR beta chain is a study of T-cell memory formation after mild COVID-19. Barcoded TCR alpha and TCR beta cDNA libraries with UMIs came from 5'RACE using constant-segment primers. MiXCR was run by TCRdb on the 5' RACE reads, yielding one entry per CDR3 protein. The sample yields around 450,000 distinct CDR3 sequences, 20% to 25% seen once. The germline CDR1 and CDR2 sequences are MNHEY and SVGAGI. The CDR3 loop spans 13 amino acids. The ends were cut back, 7 bases at V and 2 bases at J, with 11 bases in the middle. General study results and limits: Memory from before infection featured some responding clones, which suggests cross-reactive memory joined.

This clonotype was picked up a small number of times. Its target is unknown. Sequencing was performed on PBMCs or a T cell subset sorted from them (not recorded which). The rearrangement uses TRBV6-5 and TRBJ1-1; D gene ambiguous. This TCR was sampled from an adult woman who had mild COVID-19 (a few samples of this study predate the infection). Cell type and time point are not known. The CDR3 nucleotides are TGTGCCAGCACCTATGAGGGAAACACTGAAGCTTTCTTT. Translation: CASTYEGNTEAFF.